One sample yielded the 5 T cell receptor beta chains listed below, sequenced in a study of shared clonotypes between healthy human individuals. Generated by immunoSEQ multiplex PCR, the TCRdb table keeps only in-frame clones and is missing some. The table shows about 960,000 clones, with approximately 80% occurring only once. Sequencing was performed on memory CD4+ T cells sorted from blood. Regarding subset: CD45RA-negative fraction. All receptors come from a man aged 18 to 30 in good health.

The J gene is TRBJ2-3, the V gene TRBV10-1; 8 bases map to TRBD2. Germline values: CDR1 WNHNN, CDR2 SYGVQD (reference sequence). The CDR3 length is 15 residues. The V segment lost 2 bases and the J segment 5 bases; nucleotides outside the gene matches: 6. This CDR3 is CASSEVSGNEDTQYF. In nucleotides, the CDR3 is TGCGCCAGCAGTGAGGTTAGCGGGAACGAAGATACGCAGTATTTT.

This chain connects TRBV30 to TRBJ1-5; D not resolved. CDR3 length: 12 residues. The V and J ends lost 4 bases and 4 bases respectively, with 8 bases between them. The V gene's germline CDR1 is GTSNPN and CDR2 SVGIG (reference sequence). The chain's CDR3 is CAWNQENQPQHF. The CDR3, as DNA: TGTGCCTGGAATCAAGAAAATCAGCCCCAGCATTTT.

The genes are TRBV7-9 and TRBJ2-1; D not certain. The CDR3 is made up of 14 amino acids. Germline lookup yields CDR1 SEHNR and CDR2 FQNEAQ (reference sequence). Trimming removed 0 bases from V and 4 bases from J, with 7 bases in between. The CDR3 DNA is TGTGCCAGCAGCTTAGCCAAAAATTACAATGAGCAGTTCTTC. It codes for CASSLAKNYNEQFF.

This clone was seen at least ten times. V gene TRBV11-3 combines with J gene TRBJ2-1, with a tentative D call TRBD2 (6 bases). The V and J ends lost 1 base and 4 bases respectively, with 11 bases between them. Germline V gene lookup returns CDR1 SGHNT and CDR2 YENEEA. The CDR3 is 15 amino acids. For the CDR3, the DNA is TGTGCCAGCAGCTTAGGTAGCGGAGTGTACAATGAGCAGTTCTTC. It encodes CASSLGSGVYNEQFF.

Concerning this clone itself: Other DNA sequences in this specimen translate into the identical CDR3. The chain is built from TRBV18 and TRBJ2-7; D possibly matches TRBD1 or TRBD2 (6 bases each). The CDR3 consists of 14 residues. Germline loops: CDR1 KGHSH, CDR2 LQKENI. The V end lost 4 bases, the J end lost 3 bases, and 13 bases lay between the germline ends. This CDR3 is CASSQGGGSYEQYF. In nucleotides, the CDR3 is TGTGCCAGCTCACAGGGGGGCGGAAGCTACGAGCAGTACTTC.